This T cell receptor (beta chain) was identified in a study of CD8 T cells in Susac syndrome. Reverse transcription used about 0.45 to 1 ug RNA and random hexamers. TCRdb recomputed calls from the immunoSEQ multiplex PCR reads with MiXCR, one row per CDR3 protein. This repertoire shows about 85,000 distinct CDR3 sequences, roughly 94% found once; its top ten account for 0.2% to 0.3%. From germline, CDR1 is SGHVS and CDR2 FQNEAQ. CDR3 length: 15 residues. The ends lost 4 bases at V and 10 bases at J; junction bases unmatched: 10. The authors sequenced TCR beta from blood CD8+ and CD4+ T cells. This sequence joins TRBV7-8 and TRBJ2-1; 10 nucleotides align to TRBD1. The TCR sequence derives from a human donor in good health. The specimen sequenced was CD8+ T cells from PBMCs. CDR3 region: CASSWGQGRREEQFF. CDR3 DNA: TGTGCCAGCAGCTGGGGACAGGGGAGAAGGGAGGAGCAGTTCTTC.